This T cell receptor (beta chain) emerged from a study of blood T cell repertoires in COVID-19 (dated by TCRdb to between 2020 and 2021). Context from the whole study: Samples covering the acute and convalescent phases of COVID-19 were provided by collaborators in the United States, Italy and Spain. HLA class I and class II types, where available, came from metadata supplied by the sample provider rather than from assay-based typing. Subjects who had been exposed to COVID-19, were actively infected with it, or had recovered from it provided the deeply sampled blood TCRbeta repertoires that made up the dataset. Samples were obtained from the ongoing ImmuneRACE study (first 160 participants) and from 1,000 to 1,500 subjects provided by 6 global collaborators. The repertoires were released in a freely available public database intended as a resource for research on the immune response to SARS-CoV-2. A de-identified subject ID, COVID-19 status, age in years and sex were almost always included in the sample metadata. The prospective study material was composed of cDNA or gDNA derived from T cells, B-cell-depleted T cells, or PBMCs. What the research found in general, with its limitations: Clinical and demographic metadata were provided uncurated, with the amount varying by source and participant.

As concerns this clone: Its target antigen remains unknown. No qualities accompany the bases; no much larger clone lies one base away.

A second Seattle source provided samples from volunteer blood donors who had recovered from COVID-19. Collaborating institutions collected whole blood in K2EDTA tubes following their own protocols. For TCRbeta analysis, collaborator samples were shipped as frozen whole blood, as isolated PBMCs, or as DNA extracted from either sample type. TCRbeta CDR3 regions were amplified from genomic DNA using the immunoSEQ Assay, a bias-controlled multiplex PCR. For the original study's pipeline: Within the assay, amplification of reference gene primers was used to estimate how many nucleated cells each sample contained. To quantify the absolute abundance of each unique TCRbeta CDR3 rearrangement, sequence reads were collapsed and filtered. For each sample, productive Simpson clonality was calculated by taking the square root of Simpson's diversity index across productive rearrangements. TCRdb provides this immuneACCESS table in a form limited to in-frame rearrangements. Some clones are lacking; in checked studies, under half of them reflect an unresolved V gene, and why the rest are absent is not known. The V and J calls and clone size were taken over from that table, and D and trimming were inferred from the DNA. This sample gives some 260,000 clones in total; 70% to 90% of them show up just once. The ten top clones hold roughly 2% of the sample.

CDR1 and CDR2, per the germline V gene, are MNHEY and SVGEGT. Clipping removes 3 bases from V and 9 bases from J, with 8 as the unmatched junction base count. Including the terminal cysteine and phenylalanine, the CDR3 comprises 15 residues. Just the 45-base CDR3 DNA is kept, in frame starting at base 1. Sequenced material: peripheral blood. The clonotype comes from a middle-aged woman who had recovered from COVID-19. The chain is made from TRBV6-2 or TRBV6-3 and TRBJ1-6, with 7 central nucleotides matching TRBD1. The DNA sequence reads TGTGCCAGCAGTTATTCGACAGGGAGAAGTTCACCCCTCCACTTT. It encodes CASSYSTGRSSPLHF.